Below, 27 T cell receptor beta chains from the same sample are listed, as sequenced in a study of technical replicates of blood from a handful of donors. The assay was immunoSEQ multiplex PCR, and TCRdb's table has in-frame clones only and misses some. The table lists more than 65,000 clones, roughly 97% of them singletons. Material: T cells isolated from PBMCs. These receptors were obtained from a human donor in good health.

The chain links TRBV10-2 to TRBJ2-1, with TRBD2 identical over 8 bases. Germline-derived CDR1 and CDR2 are WSHSY and SAAADI. CDR3 length equals 14 residues. The junction had 4 bases not matched to a gene; V was cut back by 2 bases and J by 7 bases. CDR3 amino acids: CASSEQRELNEQFF. In DNA form, the CDR3 reads TGCGCCAGCAGTGAGCAGCGGGAGCTGAATGAGCAGTTCTTC.

This sequence joins TRBV7-8 and TRBJ2-3; D not resolved. The CDR3 consists of 13 residues. The ends were cut back, 5 bases at V and 2 bases at J, with 8 bases in the middle. Looked up from germline, CDR1 is SGHVS and CDR2 is FQNEAQ. The CDR3 loop is CASSQLYTDTQYF. For the CDR3, the DNA is TGTGCCAGCAGCCAACTATACACAGATACGCAGTATTTT.

The chain couples TRBV28 to TRBJ2-7, with 7 bases that match TRBD2. Germline lookup yields CDR1 MDHEN and CDR2 SYDVKM. Trimming took 3 bases from V and 3 from J; bases not matched to a gene: 8. CDR3 length equals 15 residues. CDR3 nucleotide sequence: TGTGCCAGCAGTTTCGTGCCGGGAGGACTCTACGAGCAGTACTTC. Its translation: CASSFVPGGLYEQYF.

The rearrangement uses TRBV7-9 and TRBJ2-1, with D maybe TRBD2 (6 bases). The CDR3 is 14 residues long. In germline, CDR1 is SEHNR, CDR2 FQNEAQ (reference sequence). V lost 5 bases and J 9 bases, leaving 17 bases between the germline ends. CDR3 in DNA: TGTGCCAGCAGCCCGTTGGGGGGACCGCTTGAGCAGTTCTTC. Its translation is CASSPLGGPLEQFF. The full variable domain, rest sourced from reference TRBV7-9 and TRBJ2-1, is DTGVSQNPRHKITKRGQNVTFRCDPISEHNRLYWYRQTLGQGPEFLTYFQNEAQLEKSRLLSDRFSAERPKGSFSTLEIQRTEQGDSAMYLCASSPLGGPLEQFFGPGTRLTVL.

This chain links TRBV27 with TRBJ2-7; D perhaps matches TRBD2 (7 bases). The V end was cut by 4 bases, the J end by 3 bases, with 16 bases between. Germline assignment: CDR1 MNHEY and CDR2 SMNVEV (reference sequence). CDR3 length: 15 residues. Written as DNA, the CDR3 is TGTGCCAGCAGTTCATTGGGGGGGCTGTTCTACGAGCAGTACTTC. This codes for CASSSLGGLFYEQYF.

The chain has TRBV5-4 and TRBJ1-1; D possibly corresponds to TRBD1 (6 bases). Deletions cut 5 bases from V and 4 bases from J, with 9 bases between. This CDR3 is 12 amino acids long. CDR1 and CDR2 (germline): SGHNT, YYREEE (reference sequence). CDR3 in amino acids: CASRQQGTEAFF. CDR3 in DNA: TGTGCCAGCAGACAACAGGGCACTGAAGCTTTCTTT.

This rearrangement joins TRBV9 to TRBJ2-1, with 8 nucleotides matching TRBD2. The CDR3 has 16 amino acids. With V trimmed by 0 bases and J by 8 bases, 10 bases remained unmatched. Germline CDR1 SGDLS, CDR2 YYNGEE. CDR3 sequence reads: CASSVATSGRIDEQFF. For the CDR3, the DNA is TGTGCCAGCAGCGTAGCTACCAGCGGGAGAATCGATGAGCAGTTCTTC. The complete variable domain, with remaining parts taken from reference TRBV9 and TRBJ2-1, reads DSGVTQTPKHLITATGQRVTLRCSPRSGDLSVYWYQQSLDQGLQFLIQYYNGEERAKGNILERFSAQQFPDLHSELNLSSLELGDSALYFCASSVATSGRIDEQFFGPGTRLTVL.

V usage is TRBV28 and J usage is TRBJ1-2; no definite D call. The CDR3 has 14 residues. The germline V gene has CDR1 MDHEN and CDR2 SYDVKM. V was pared by 2 bases and J by 8 bases, with 15 bases between. The CDR3 here is CASSLGRSQYGYTF. CDR3 nucleotides: TGTGCCAGCAGTTTAGGCCGATCGCAATACGGCTACACCTTC.

V usage is TRBV30 and J usage is TRBJ2-7, with 8 positions matching TRBD1. The junction had 4 bases not matched to a gene; V was cut back by 4 bases and J by 2 bases. From germline, CDR1 is GTSNPN and CDR2 SVGIG (reference sequence). There are 13 residues in the CDR3. The CDR3 region has the DNA TGTGCCTGGATGGCAGGGGGCCCCTACGAGCAGTACTTC. It specifies CAWMAGGPYEQYF.

V gene TRBV10-3 combines with J gene TRBJ2-2; 12 bases are a match to TRBD2. Germline V gene data show CDR1 as ENHRY and CDR2 as SYGVKD. With 4 bases clipped from V and 5 bases from J, the junction kept 8 bases outside the gene matches. This CDR3 is 17 amino acids long. The DNA of the CDR3 is TGTGCCATCAGTGGTGAGACTAGCGGGAGTTTAACCGGGGAGCTGTTTTTT. Translating gives CAISGETSGSLTGELFF.

The chain recombines TRBV19 with TRBJ2-1; 7 bases align to TRBD1. Germline lookup yields CDR1 LNHDA and CDR2 SQIVND (reference sequence). This CDR3 has 12 residues. The V segment lost 7 bases and the J segment 8 bases; nucleotides outside the gene matches: 5. The CDR3 DNA follows: TGTGCCAGTAAAAGGGGGCAAGATGAGCAGTTCTTC. Residues: CASKRGQDEQFF.

This clone was seen only once. The J gene is TRBJ1-1, the V gene TRBV28; a possible D gene is TRBD1 (5 bases). Germline V CDR1 and CDR2: MDHEN, SYDVKM. The CDR3 is 14 amino acids. The germline V and J ends were trimmed by 3 bases and 6 bases, with 14 bases remaining between them. The CDR3 sequence: CASSFVGSRAEAFF. As DNA, the CDR3 is TGTGCCAGCAGTTTCGTGGGGTCCAGGGCTGAAGCTTTCTTT.

V gene TRBV6-5 combines with J gene TRBJ1-1; 7 bases agree with TRBD1. CDR1 is MNHEY, CDR2 SVGAGI, per germline. Unmatched junction bases numbered 5, after V lost 11 bases and J lost 2 bases. The CDR3 has 12 residues. The CDR3 loop is CASYRGNTEAFF. Written as DNA, the CDR3 is TGTGCCTCTTACAGGGGAAACACTGAAGCTTTCTTT.

This chain uses TRBV19 with TRBJ1-1, with D hard to call. The CDR3 contains 15 residues. From germline, CDR1 is LNHDA and CDR2 SQIVND (reference sequence). V was cut by 7 bases and J by 3 bases, with 18 bases left in between. CDR3 coding DNA: TGTGCCAGTACCGTCAAAACCGGGGATCACACTGAAGCTTTCTTT. Residues: CASTVKTGDHTEAFF.

This clone was recorded only once. The chain combines TRBV6-4 with TRBJ1-1; 8 nucleotides line up with TRBD1. Germline trimming cut 6 bases from V and 3 bases from J; bases unmatched to any gene: 9. CDR3 size: 15 residues. CDR1 and CDR2 from the germline V gene are MRHNA and SNTAGT. The CDR3, as DNA: TGTGCCAGCAGAGAGGGGGACAGGATCGACACTGAAGCTTTCTTT. It encodes CASREGDRIDTEAFF.

As regards this clone: Lacking the conserved final phenylalanine or tryptophan, this CDR3 likely reflects a read error. The DNA is omitted, as the CDR3 cannot be located on it reliably, and the CDR3 follows TCRdb's listing. The chain recombines TRBV7-6 with TRBJ2-3; the table assigns TRBD2, which was not confirmed against the DNA. Germline V gene data show CDR1 as SGHVS and CDR2 as FNYEAQ. The CDR3 length equals 13 residues, ends included. The CDR3 region is CASSLVLAGGPVV.

This rearrangement joins TRBV6-5 to TRBJ2-7; D unresolved. In germline, CDR1 is MNHEY, CDR2 SVGAGI. The CDR3 runs 13 residues. V gave up 2 bases and J gave up 0 bases, with 5 bases separating them. CDR3 loop: CASSYEFSYEQYF. The CDR3 DNA sequence: TGTGCCAGCAGTTACGAGTTCTCCTACGAGCAGTACTTC.

V and J are TRBV29-1 and TRBJ2-4; no clear D gene. This CDR3 contains 13 residues. The V and J ends lost 7 bases and 3 bases respectively, with 13 bases between them. Germline loops: CDR1 SQVTM, CDR2 ANQGSEA. The DNA of the CDR3 is TGCAGCGCCTATAACGACAACAAAAACATTCAGTACTTC. It is translated as CSAYNDNKNIQYF.

The V and J genes are TRBV28 and TRBJ2-7, with TRBD2 identical over 7 bases. The CDR3 runs to 14 residues. Germline CDR1 reads MDHEN; CDR2 reads SYDVKM. V lost 3 bases, J lost 6 bases, and 8 bases stayed unmatched. This CDR3 is CASSFRLAELEQYF. The DNA for the CDR3 is TGTGCCAGCAGTTTTCGGCTAGCGGAACTCGAGCAGTACTTC.

V usage is TRBV19 and J usage is TRBJ2-7; D possibly corresponds to TRBD2 (5 bases). Germline CDR1 and CDR2: LNHDA and SQIVND (reference sequence). Trimming took off 8 bases at V and 0 bases at J, with 17 bases between the two ends. This CDR3 is built from 15 residues. The CDR3 spells CASLEGFGSSYEQYF. As DNA, the CDR3 is TGTGCCAGTCTGGAAGGGTTTGGGAGCTCCTACGAGCAGTACTTC.

The chain carries TRBV6-6 and TRBJ2-3; 8 bases fit TRBD2. Germline V gene lookup returns CDR1 MNHNY and CDR2 SVGAGI (reference sequence). With V trimmed by 3 bases and J by 5 bases, 10 bases remained unmatched. This CDR3 has 16 amino acids. CDR3 region: CASSYWSGSGGDTQYF. The CDR3 coding sequence is TGTGCCAGCAGTTATTGGAGCGGGAGTGGTGGAGATACGCAGTATTTT.

The chain combines TRBV18 with TRBJ2-1; 8 bases map to TRBD1. Germline V CDR1 and CDR2: KGHSH, LQKENI. The CDR3 extends over 14 amino acids. V lost 4 bases and J lost 5; bases outside the gene matches: 4. The CDR3 reads CASSQGQGDNEQFF. CDR3 bases: TGTGCCAGCTCACAAGGACAGGGAGACAATGAGCAGTTCTTC.

This clone appeared once. V is TRBV29-1 and J is TRBJ2-7, with a weak D call TRBD1 (6 bases). This CDR3 is 11 amino acids long. Deletions cut 7 bases from V and 2 bases from J, with 9 bases between. The germline V gene has CDR1 SQVTM and CDR2 ANQGSEA. CDR3 DNA: TGCAGCGCACGACAGGCCTACGAGCAGTACTTC. Translated, it gives CSARQAYEQYF.

The chain combines TRBV30 with TRBJ1-2, with a possible D match to TRBD1 (5 bases). The germline gives CDR1 GTSNPN, CDR2 SVGIG (reference sequence). Between the trimmed V and J ends, which lost 4 bases and 5 bases, there was a span of 11 bases. This CDR3 is 12 amino acids long. The CDR3 DNA is TGTGCCTGGAATTTCAGGGTTTATGGCTACACCTTC. Residues: CAWNFRVYGYTF.

This chain joins TRBV4-1 and TRBJ2-1, with 11 positions matching TRBD2. The ends lost 4 bases at V and 2 bases at J; junction bases unmatched: 1. Germline V gene sequence: CDR1 MGHRA, CDR2 YSYEKL. The CDR3 consists of 15 residues. CDR3 nucleotides: TGCGCCAGCAGCCCACTAGCGGGAGCCTACAATGAGCAGTTCTTC. Amino acids: CASSPLAGAYNEQFF.

This sequence joins TRBV11-3 and TRBJ2-2; 9 nucleotides agree with TRBD1. This CDR3 is built from 14 residues. V lost 4 bases and J lost 5; bases outside the gene matches: 2. Per germline, CDR1 SGHNT and CDR2 YENEEA. The CDR3 region has the DNA TGTGCCAGCAGCTGGGACAGGGAGACCGGGGAGCTGTTTTTT. It specifies CASSWDRETGELFF.

J is TRBJ1-3 and V is TRBV28, with a weak D call TRBD1 (6 bases). In germline, CDR1 is MDHEN, CDR2 SYDVKM. V lost 7 bases and J lost 4, with 17 bases in between. This CDR3 is 15 amino acids long. Here the CDR3 DNA reads TGTGCCAGCACAACCGGGGGGCGAAACGGAAACACCATATATTTT. Translating gives CASTTGGRNGNTIYF.